The next 7 T cell receptor beta chains were all read from a single sample in a study of CD8+ T cells in alopecia areata. It was cDNA, reverse transcribed from extracted RNA, that served as the sequencing template. The protocol was immunoSEQ multiplex PCR, while the TCRdb copy is restricted to in-frame clones and leaves out a portion. The sample carries roughly 220,000 clones, roughly two fifths recorded once. As to treatment: oral pan-JAK inhibitor, 5-10 mg twice daily. The sample in question was CD4+ T cells sorted from blood, obtained at approximately week 30, from a patient treated with tofacitinib. Receptors originate from a human donor with alopecia areata.

The rearrangement joins TRBV27 to TRBJ1-2; D perhaps matches TRBD1 (6 bases). There are 15 residues in the CDR3. With 6 bases removed from V and 0 bases from J, the gap between germline ends came to 14 bases. Germline CDR1 is MNHEY and CDR2 is SMNVEV (reference sequence). The CDR3 loop is CASSPTWTANYGYTF. The CDR3 bases are TGTGCCAGCAGCCCTACTTGGACAGCTAACTATGGCTACACCTTC.

This clone was observed a few times. The chain employs TRBV7-2 and TRBJ2-7; 7 nucleotides agree with TRBD2. Trimming took 5 bases from V and 2 from J; bases not matched to a gene: 9. The germline gives CDR1 SGHTA, CDR2 FQGNSA. CDR3 length equals 15 residues. The CDR3 protein is CASSPGRQVTYEQYF. CDR3 coding DNA: TGTGCCAGCAGCCCCGGGAGGCAAGTCACCTACGAGCAGTACTTC.

This clone was seen a few times. The chain uses TRBV7-9 and TRBJ2-3, with D perhaps matching TRBD2 (5 bases). Germline CDR1 is SEHNR and CDR2 is FQNEAQ (reference sequence). Trimming removed 3 bases from V and 7 bases from J, with 17 bases in between. The CDR3 extends over 15 amino acids. The chain's CDR3 is CASSLGDKRRNTQYF. CDR3 nucleotides: TGTGCCAGCAGCTTGGGAGACAAGAGGCGAAATACGCAGTATTTT.

This sequence joins TRBV19 and TRBJ2-6; D uncertain. The germline gives CDR1 LNHDA, CDR2 SQIVND (reference sequence). This CDR3 is built from 15 residues. V lost 7 bases, J lost 0 bases, and 10 bases lay in between. In DNA, the CDR3 is TGTGCCAGTAAGGAAGGGCCCTCTGGGGCCAACGTCCTGACTTTC. Residues: CASKEGPSGANVLTF.

The J gene is TRBJ1-1, the V gene TRBV6-6; weak D call: TRBD1 (5 bases). Germline lookup yields CDR1 MNHNY and CDR2 SVGAGI (reference sequence). CDR3 length: 14 residues. Trimming pared 6 bases from V and 6 bases from J, leaving 17 bases between. The CDR3 loop is CASRAEGLISEAFF. Here the CDR3 DNA reads TGTGCCAGCAGGGCGGAGGGGTTGATCTCTGAAGCTTTCTTT.

This clone was seen once. The rearrangement uses TRBV18 and TRBJ2-2; 10 bases are a match to TRBD2. The J segment lost 4 bases and the V segment lost 3 bases, leaving 2 bases of the junction unmatched. This CDR3 is 15 amino acids long. Per germline, CDR1 KGHSH and CDR2 LQKENI. In DNA, the CDR3 is TGTGCCAGCTCACCGGGACTAGCGAGCACCGGGGAGCTGTTTTTT. Residues: CASSPGLASTGELFF.

This chain uses TRBV6-5 with TRBJ2-7; D not resolved. Germline CDR1 MNHEY, CDR2 SVGAGI. The V gene lost 5 bases and the J gene lost 12 bases, with 20 bases spanning the gap. This CDR3 has 13 amino acids. Written as DNA, the CDR3 is TGTGCCAGCAGTGAAGCGCTTGGGGAAACCATGTACTTC. Protein product: CASSEALGETMYF.